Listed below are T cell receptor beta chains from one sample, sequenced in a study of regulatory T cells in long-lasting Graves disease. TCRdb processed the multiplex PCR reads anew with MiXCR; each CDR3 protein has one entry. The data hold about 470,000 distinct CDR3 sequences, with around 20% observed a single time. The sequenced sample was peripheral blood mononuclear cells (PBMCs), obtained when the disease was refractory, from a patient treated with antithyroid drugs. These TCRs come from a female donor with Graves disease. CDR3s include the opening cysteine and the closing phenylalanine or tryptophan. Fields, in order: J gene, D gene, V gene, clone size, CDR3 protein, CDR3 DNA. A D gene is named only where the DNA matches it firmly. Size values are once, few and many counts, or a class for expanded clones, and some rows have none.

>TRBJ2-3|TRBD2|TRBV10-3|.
CAISEPSGSMSGGTDTQYF
TGTGCCATCAGTGAGCCTAGCGGGAGCATGAGTGGCGGCACAGATACGCAGTATTTT
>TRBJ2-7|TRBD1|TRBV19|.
CASSPTGDPYEQYF
TGTGCCAGTAGTCCTACAGGGGACCCCTACGAGCAGTACTTC
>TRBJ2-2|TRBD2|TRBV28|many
CASKEGGSMVTGELFF
TGTGCCAGCAAGGAGGGCGGGAGTATGGTCACCGGGGAGCTGTTTTTT
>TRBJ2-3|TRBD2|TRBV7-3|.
CASSLEPGGRDTQYF
TGTGCCAGCAGCCTTGAGCCGGGGGGTCGGGATACGCAGTATTTT
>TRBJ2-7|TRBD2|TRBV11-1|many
CASTRRASGFYEQYF
TGTGCCAGCACCCGCCGGGCTAGCGGGTTCTACGAGCAGTACTTC
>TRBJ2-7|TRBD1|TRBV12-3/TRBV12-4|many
CASSKDRATYEQYF
TGTGCCAGCAGTAAGGACAGGGCCACCTACGAGCAGTACTTC
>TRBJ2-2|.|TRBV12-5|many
CASGLTDTGELFF
TGTGCTAGTGGTTTGACTGACACCGGGGAGCTGTTTTTT
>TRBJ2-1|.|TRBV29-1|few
CSVVEWTYNEQFF
TGCAGCGTTGTGGAGTGGACCTACAATGAGCAGTTCTTC
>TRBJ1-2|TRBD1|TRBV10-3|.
CAISEFDREDGYTF
TGTGCCATCAGTGAGTTCGACAGGGAGGATGGCTACACCTTC
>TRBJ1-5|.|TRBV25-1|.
CASSEEGYSNQPQHF
TGTGCCAGCAGTGAAGAGGGTTATAGCAATCAGCCCCAGCATTTT
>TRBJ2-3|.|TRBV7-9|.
CASSLAGWKGPIRTDTQYF
TGTGCCAGCAGCTTAGCTGGTTGGAAGGGGCCAATACGCACAGATACGCAGTATTTT